Given below is one TCR beta chain in context. Its antigen is as yet unknown. These data belong to a study of cytomegalovirus exposure and HLA in healthy donors. V lost 2 bases and J 0 bases, leaving 11 bases between the germline ends. This CDR3 contains 16 residues. CDR1 is MNHNY and CDR2 is SVGAGI in the germline V gene (reference sequence). Study results and limitations: Per published reports, the classifier diagnosed cytomegalovirus status with high specificity and sensitivity.

Sequencing used immunoSEQ multiplex PCR; TCRdb keeps in-frame clones, though not all of them. The sample yields roughly 150,000 clones, 90% to 95% seen once. The sequence came from a man between 18 and 29 years old in good health and CMV-seronegative. The V and J genes are TRBV6-6 and TRBJ1-3; perhaps TRBD1 as D (5 bases). Sequencing used PBMCs. This CDR3 is CASSYPPTASGNTIYF. The CDR3 DNA follows: TGTGCCAGCAGTTACCCCCCGACAGCCTCTGGAAACACCATATATTTT.